The clone carrying this T cell receptor (beta chain) appeared a single time. What it binds is unknown. The CDR3 totals 15 residues. Per germline, CDR1 SGHNT and CDR2 YENEEA. V lost 1 base to trimming and J lost 2 bases, with 9 bases between them. The entry originates in a study of graft-versus-host responses after intestinal transplantation. TCRdb's table, derived via immunoSEQ multiplex PCR, lists solely in-frame clones and lacks some. The data contain about 90,000 clones, more than 90% of them singletons. V gene TRBV11-3 combines with J gene TRBJ2-1; weak D call: TRBD1 (5 bases). The sample here was unstimulated CD4+ T cells sorted from spleen or lymph node cells, taken before intestinal transplant. The sequence derives from a human donor who received an intestinal transplant. The CDR3 is CASSLGTGTYNEQFF. The CDR3 nucleotides are TGTGCCAGCAGCTTAGGAACAGGTACCTACAATGAGCAGTTCTTC.